This TCR beta chain originates from a study of Ad26.COV2.S vaccination and SARS-CoV-2 variants. Sequenced by immunoSEQ multiplex PCR; TCRdb stores in-frame clones only, minus some. Seen here are approximately 300,000 clones, about 86% observed once, and the top ten hold more than 1.5%. Described treatment: 15 to 20 received Ad26.COV2.S at low or high dose, single or two shots; 5 received placebo; per-sample allocation not given. After the first vaccine or placebo injection, samples were drawn on day 63. The CDR3 length is 13 residues. V lost 4 bases and J 5 bases, leaving 14 bases between the germline ends. The germline V gene encodes CDR1 SQVTM and CDR2 ANQGSEA.

This receptor was taken from a person aged 18-60 years who received the Ad26.COV2.S COVID-19 vaccine or a placebo. Sequences were derived from peripheral blood, sampled in a trial of Ad26.COV2.S vaccine versus placebo. This chain connects TRBV29-1 to TRBJ1-1; D is ambiguous. The CDR3 is CSVAGVGSTEAFF. In DNA, the CDR3 is TGCAGCGTTGCCGGGGTAGGTTCGACTGAAGCTTTCTTT.